This TCR beta chain was obtained from a study of T cell responses to AZD1222 COVID-19 vaccine. The ends lost 7 bases at V and 3 bases at J; junction bases unmatched: 3. The germline CDR1 and CDR2 sequences are SGHRS and YFSETQ. CDR3 length: 13 amino acids. This clone was recorded a few times. Its antigen is unidentified. Measured with immunoSEQ multiplex PCR; TCRdb has only the in-frame clones, and not every one. The sample lists about 120,000 clones; roughly 87% were seen once. Study findings and constraints: After two AZD1222 doses, spike-specific TCR breadth and depth rose versus day 0.

The input for sequencing was peripheral blood, taken 28 days after the second AZD1222 dose. The source is an adult who received the AZD1222 COVID-19 vaccine. The rearrangement uses TRBV5-1 and TRBJ1-4; 7 nucleotides line up with TRBD1. CDR3 nucleotides: TGCGCCAGCCGACAGGGACCTAATGAAAAACTGTTTTTT. Translation gives CASRQGPNEKLFF.